The 11 T cell receptor beta chains listed next were all sequenced from one sample in a study of OX40 agonist ivuxolimab in advanced cancers. Libraries were made using the immunoSEQ multiplex PCR assay. As stored in TCRdb, this immuneACCESS dataset retains in-frame rearrangements with V and J assigned. A fraction of the clones does not appear; measured against another copy, unresolved V genes explain less than half of the discrepancy, and the remainder lacks a known reason. This sample is represented by tens of thousands of clones; 92% of them were singletons. 0.95% to 1.3% of the sample comes from the top ten. Here the sequenced sample was CD4+ or CD8+ T cells sorted from blood, taken in a trial of the OX40 agonist ivuxolimab. These receptors all stem from an adult with an advanced solid tumor such as melanoma, head and neck, liver or kidney cancer.

V gene TRBV11-2 combines with J gene TRBJ1-1; the D is unclear. Germline V gene lookup returns CDR1 SGHAT and CDR2 FQNNGV. The V end lost 5 bases, the J end lost 3 bases, and 10 bases lay between the germline ends. This CDR3 is 13 amino acids long. The CDR3 spells CASSPSGHTEAFF. The CDR3, as DNA: TGTGCCAGCAGCCCCTCAGGTCACACTGAAGCTTTCTTT.

The DNA for the CDR3 is TGTGCCATCAGTTCGACTAGCGGAAGCTCCTACGAGCAGTACTTC. It encodes CAISSTSGSSYEQYF. The chain carries TRBV10-3 and TRBJ2-7; 9 nucleotides match TRBD2. This CDR3 is 15 amino acids long. Germline loops: CDR1 ENHRY, CDR2 SYGVKD. J was trimmed by 0 bases and V by 5 bases; bases with no gene match: 5.

The chain joins TRBV7-9 to TRBJ1-1; D gene unclear. With 8 bases removed from V and 4 bases from J, the gap between germline ends came to 11 bases. The CDR3 is 12 amino acids. The V gene's germline CDR1 is SEHNR and CDR2 FQNEAQ (reference sequence). The CDR3 reads CASGPSPTEAFF. The CDR3 DNA reads as TGTGCCAGCGGTCCATCCCCCACTGAAGCTTTCTTT.

This clone occurred a few times. DNA of the CDR3: TGTGCCAGCAGCCTTGCGGGACAGATCAATTCTCGCGAGCAGTACTTC. Amino acid sequence: CASSLAGQINSREQYF. This chain links TRBV5-4 with TRBJ2-7, with a tentative D call TRBD1 (7 bases). V lost 4 bases to trimming and J lost 6 bases, with 23 bases between them. Germline V gene sequence: CDR1 SGHNT, CDR2 YYREEE (reference sequence). The CDR3 has 16 amino acids.

The gene calls are TRBV5-1 and TRBJ2-3; the D is unclear. This CDR3 has 14 residues. V was clipped by 6 bases and J by 1 base, with 12 bases between them. Germline CDR1 reads SGHRS; CDR2 reads YFSETQ. DNA for the CDR3: TGCGCCAGCACCCCCCTGGGCGGCACAGATACGCAGTATTTT. The encoded protein is CASTPLGGTDTQYF.

This clone was seen just once. The rearrangement joins TRBV9 to TRBJ2-3; D might be TRBD2 (5 bases). The CDR3 contains 15 residues. Trimming took 3 bases from V and 1 from J, leaving 12 bases between them. The germline gives CDR1 SGDLS, CDR2 YYNGEE. The CDR3 region has the DNA TGTGCCAGCAGCGCCGGCGGGCGGGGCACAGATACGCAGTATTTT. Translation: CASSAGGRGTDTQYF.

The chain uses TRBV28 and TRBJ2-7; 10 bases are shared with TRBD2. The CDR3 runs 17 residues. The V gene's germline CDR1 is MDHEN and CDR2 SYDVKM. Trimming at V came to 0 bases and at J to 3 bases, leaving 8 bases not matched to a gene. This CDR3 reads CASSLWAGTSAIYEQYF. For the CDR3, the DNA is TGTGCCAGCAGTTTATGGGCGGGGACTAGCGCGATCTACGAGCAGTACTTC.

The V and J genes are TRBV9 and TRBJ1-1; D gene ambiguous. The CDR3 is 13 residues long. Looked up from germline, CDR1 is SGDLS and CDR2 is YYNGEE. V was cut by 4 bases and J by 5 bases, with 12 bases left in between. The CDR3 reads CASSPGGVTEAFF. DNA of the CDR3: TGTGCCAGCAGCCCCGGCGGCGTTACTGAAGCTTTCTTT. The full variable domain, in which reference TRBV9 and TRBJ1-1 provide the parts outside the CDR3, is DSGVTQTPKHLITATGQRVTLRCSPRSGDLSVYWYQQSLDQGLQFLIQYYNGEERAKGNILERFSAQQFPDLHSELNLSSLELGDSALYFCASSPGGVTEAFFGQGTRLTVV.

The count of this clone is one. The rearrangement uses TRBV4-1 and TRBJ2-5; TRBD2 might be the D (5 bases). CDR3 length: 16 amino acids. Germline-derived CDR1 and CDR2 are MGHRA and YSYEKL. Trimming removed 1 base from V and 1 base from J, with 13 bases in between. DNA for the CDR3: TGCGCCAGCAGCCAAGTCGTAGTAGCGCCCCAAGAGACCCAGTACTTC. It specifies CASSQVVVAPQETQYF.

The J gene is TRBJ2-7, the V gene TRBV29-1, with D possibly TRBD1 on 6 matching bases. V was trimmed by 5 bases and J by 6 bases, leaving 11 bases between them. Germline CDR1 is SQVTM and CDR2 is ANQGSEA. The CDR3 runs 11 residues. The CDR3 region has the DNA TGCAGCGTTAGGGAAGGGGGCGAGCAGTACTTC. Amino acid sequence: CSVREGGEQYF.

This rearrangement joins TRBV10-2 to TRBJ1-5; D possibly corresponds to TRBD1 (5 bases). The CDR3 length is 12 residues. The V gene's germline CDR1 is WSHSY and CDR2 SAAADI. With 8 bases removed from V and 9 bases from J, the gap between germline ends came to 14 bases. The CDR3 spells CASARVRSPQHF. The DNA for the CDR3 is TGCGCCAGCGCCAGGGTTCGATCGCCCCAGCATTTT.